This T cell receptor beta chain was captured in a study of T cells in women clearing cervical HPV infection. Prevalent HPV16 infections were excluded; only incident single HPV16 infections included. Details on this clone: Its specificity is unknown. The CDR3 is cut off 3 residues early in the read; its end comes from the germline J gene.

Study-wide findings and caveats: Richness differences could reflect unmeasured T-cell content per sample. Controls had more TRBV6-7 (about 0.16%) than cases (approximately 0.11%).

Libraries were prepared by immunoSEQ multiplex PCR; TCRdb keeps only in-frame clonotypes and omits some of them. This sample's table reports about 40,000 clones. Per germline, CDR1 SGHRS and CDR2 YFSETQ. V dropped 7 bases and J dropped 1; count of bases not matched to a gene: 4. This CDR3 spans 13 amino acids. This chain links TRBV5-1 with TRBJ2-5; 7 bases line up with TRBD2. The sequencing sample was made of blood buffy coat. The receptor was derived from a woman aged 18-70 years with a cervical HPV16 infection that either progressed to CIN3+ or cleared (not recorded which). CDR3 bases read: TGCGCCAGCTCCCGCGGGGGCCAAGAGACC. Translating gives CASSRGGQET. The entire CDR3 protein reads CASSRGGQETQYF.